What follows are 23 T cell receptor beta chains derived from one specimen sequenced in a study of T-cell reconstitution after alpha-beta-depleted transplantation in children. Unique molecular identifiers were used in preparing the TCRbeta library. TCRdb re-derived calls from the PCR reads in MiXCR, one entry per CDR3 protein. The sample includes about 610,000 distinct CDR3 sequences, about 10% of them seen just once. Sample: PBMCs from the stem cell graft donor, taken from the stem cell graft. These receptors were obtained from a human donor who donated a stem cell graft to a child with acute myeloid leukemia.

V gene TRBV7-2 combines with J gene TRBJ2-7, with D perhaps being TRBD1 or TRBD2 (5 bases each). V lost 3 bases and J lost 2, with 14 bases in between. Germline CDR1 reads SGHTA; CDR2 reads FQGNSA. CDR3 length equals 15 residues. The chain's CDR3 is CASSLGRVWTYEQYF. In DNA, the CDR3 is TGTGCCAGCAGCTTGGGGCGGGTTTGGACCTACGAGCAGTACTTC.

The table lists this clonotype with many counts. Here the CDR3 reads CATSGSGGQETQYF. CDR3 DNA sequence: TGTGCCACCAGTGGATCAGGGGGGCAAGAGACCCAGTACTTC. V usage is TRBV24-1 and J usage is TRBJ2-5; D may be TRBD1 (7 bases). CDR3 size: 14 residues. Germline assignment: CDR1 KGHDR and CDR2 SFDVKD. The V gene lost 5 bases and the J gene lost 2 bases, with 11 bases spanning the gap.

This clonotype was observed a few times. The chain links TRBV6-5 to TRBJ2-7, with TRBD2 matching 7 bases. Germline CDR1 MNHEY, CDR2 SVGAGI. V was pared by 3 bases and J by 2 bases, with 10 bases of the junction left unmatched. This CDR3 has 16 amino acids. The CDR3 protein is CASSYKGSGPTYEQYF. CDR3 nucleotides: TGTGCCAGCAGTTATAAAGGTAGCGGGCCTACCTACGAGCAGTACTTC.

This clonotype was recorded many times. A clone one base away is much larger, so this may be a read error. J is TRBJ2-3 and V is TRBV12-3 or TRBV12-4; D is uncertain. The CDR3 extends over 11 amino acids. Trimming removed 7 bases at V and 0 bases at J, with 2 bases between. The CDR3 protein is CASKSTDTQYF. The CDR3 DNA reads as TGTGCCAGCAAGAGCACAGATACGCAGTATTTT.

The chain joins TRBV4-3 to TRBJ2-4; TRBD1 might be the D (6 bases). The CDR3 length is 19 residues. V was cut by 4 bases and J by 1 base, with 23 bases left in between. The V gene's germline CDR1 is LGHNA and CDR2 YSLEER. CDR3 region: CASSPHGTQGLRAKNIQYF. The CDR3 coding sequence is TGCGCCAGCAGCCCCCATGGAACACAGGGTTTGAGGGCCAAAAACATTCAGTACTTC.

The chain recombines TRBV30 with TRBJ1-5; unclear D gene. CDR1 and CDR2 (germline): GTSNPN, SVGIG (reference sequence). The CDR3 is made up of 13 amino acids. Trimming shortened V by 2 bases and J by 7 bases, and 12 bases separated the two germline ends. The CDR3 coding sequence is TGTGCCTGGAGTCATGGGTTGGGGCAGCCCCAGCATTTT. Protein: CAWSHGLGQPQHF. The variable domain in full, with the rest retrieved from reference TRBV30 and TRBJ1-5, is SQTIHQWPATLVQPVGSPLSLECTVEGTSNPNLYWYRQAAGRGLQLLFYSVGIGQISSEVPQNLSASRPQDRQFILSSKKLLLSDSGFYLCAWSHGLGQPQHFGDGTRLSIL.

This clonotype has a count of ten or more. This CDR3 is CSARRERRPYF. DNA for the CDR3: TGCAGTGCTAGAAGGGAGCGTAGACCGTATTTT. The chain employs TRBV20-1 and TRBJ2-3; a weak D match, TRBD2 (5 bases). V lost 2 bases, J lost 14 bases, and 14 bases lay in between. CDR1 is DFQATT and CDR2 is SNEGSKA in the germline V gene (reference sequence). The CDR3 loop spans 11 amino acids.

This chain connects TRBV12-3 or TRBV12-4 to TRBJ1-1; weak D call: TRBD1 (5 bases). V dropped 8 bases and J dropped 1 base, with 11 bases sitting between them. CDR3 length equals 13 residues. This chain's CDR3 is CASSAGPNTEAFF. The CDR3 DNA reads TGTGCCAGCTCGGCAGGGCCGAACACTGAAGCTTTCTTT.

This clonotype was seen at least ten times. The V call is TRBV6-2 or TRBV6-3, the J call TRBJ1-1; no reliable D call. Trimming cost V 9 bases and J 2 bases, with 16 bases left between them. Germline lookup yields CDR1 MNHEY and CDR2 SVGEGT. The CDR3 is 14 amino acids. CDR3 region: CASIPYIDNTEAFF. The DNA for the CDR3 is TGTGCCAGTATTCCCTACATCGACAACACTGAAGCTTTCTTT.

This clonotype was counted many times. The CDR3 protein is CASSLARGTFTDTQYF. CDR3 in DNA: TGTGCCAGCAGTTTAGCCAGGGGTACTTTCACAGATACGCAGTATTTT. This chain connects TRBV12-3 or TRBV12-4 to TRBJ2-3, with TRBD1 as a possible D gene (6 bases). Deletions cut 0 bases from V and 2 bases from J, with 12 bases between. This CDR3 has 16 amino acids.

This clonotype was observed at least ten times. The chain links TRBV7-2 to TRBJ2-1, with 8 bases identical to TRBD1. Germline V CDR1 and CDR2: SGHTA, FQGNSA. Unmatched junction bases numbered 6, after V lost 5 bases and J lost 3 bases. This CDR3 has 15 amino acids. The CDR3 is CASSPGGGGYNEQFF. The CDR3 nucleotides read TGTGCCAGCAGCCCAGGGGGCGGAGGCTACAATGAGCAGTTCTTC.

This clonotype was observed once. The germline gene is not matched at one end of the junction; a read error may be the cause. This chain links TRBV5-1 with TRBJ2-2; D is possibly TRBD1 (5 bases). Per the germline V gene, CDR1 is SGHRS and CDR2 is YFSETQ. The CDR3 has 14 amino acids. CDR3 sequence (DNA): TGCGCCATCAGCTTGACAGCGAACACCGGGGAGCTGTTTTTT. It specifies CAISLTANTGELFF.

The chain uses TRBV6-2 or TRBV6-3 and TRBJ2-3; 7 bases fit TRBD2. J was trimmed by 5 bases and V by 6 bases; bases with no gene match: 11. This CDR3 contains 15 residues. Germline values: CDR1 MNHEY, CDR2 SVGEGT. CDR3 sequence: CASSPLAREIDTQYF. The CDR3 region has the DNA TGTGCCAGCAGCCCACTCGCGCGGGAGATAGATACGCAGTATTTT.

This clonotype was seen a handful of times. The J gene is TRBJ2-1, the V gene TRBV20-1; 7 bases align to TRBD2. J lost 4 bases, V lost 4 bases, and 7 bases had no gene match. The CDR3 loop spans 14 amino acids. Germline CDR1 reads DFQATT; CDR2 reads SNEGSKA (reference sequence). The CDR3, as DNA: TGCAGTGCTACCCAGCGGGGCCGGTACAATGAGCAGTTCTTC. Its protein is CSATQRGRYNEQFF.

In this sample, this clonotype turned up many times. This sequence joins TRBV20-1 and TRBJ2-1; 7 bases align to TRBD2. This CDR3 contains 15 residues. After removal of 5 bases from V and 1 base from J, the junction contained 8 bases not matched to a gene. Germline assignment: CDR1 DFQATT and CDR2 SNEGSKA (reference sequence). CDR3 sequence: CSALPSGPSYNEQFF. Written as DNA, the CDR3 is TGCAGTGCTTTGCCTAGCGGTCCTTCCTACAATGAGCAGTTCTTC.

This clonotype was recorded many times. The chain has TRBV20-1 and TRBJ2-7; a possible D gene is TRBD2 (5 bases). Germline values: CDR1 DFQATT, CDR2 SNEGSKA (reference sequence). V dropped 3 bases and J dropped 2 bases, with 17 bases sitting between them. The CDR3 totals 15 residues. CDR3 in DNA: TGCAGTGCTAGGGACGTGAGGGTAAACCCCTACGAGCAGTACTTC. It codes for CSARDVRVNPYEQYF.

The sample holds a few counts of this clonotype. The V and J genes are TRBV27 and TRBJ2-3; 9 bases are shared with TRBD2. Germline CDR1 and CDR2: MNHEY and SMNVEV (reference sequence). V lost 6 bases and J lost 3; bases outside the gene matches: 10. CDR3 size: 16 residues. CDR3 sequence (DNA): TGTGCCAGCAGCAACACCGTAGCGGGAGTAACAGATACGCAGTATTTT. Amino acids: CASSNTVAGVTDTQYF.

This clonotype came up many times. The rearrangement joins TRBV20-1 to TRBJ2-7; TRBD1 might be the D (6 bases). Germline lookup yields CDR1 DFQATT and CDR2 SNEGSKA (reference sequence). The CDR3 contains 13 residues. Trimming took 2 bases from V and 1 from J, leaving 9 bases between them. The CDR3 protein is CSARHRASYEQYF. The CDR3 coding sequence is TGCAGTGCTAGACACAGGGCGTCCTACGAGCAGTACTTC.

The V and J genes are TRBV6-2 or TRBV6-3 and TRBJ2-1, with 9 bases fitting TRBD2. CDR1 and CDR2 from the germline V gene are MNHEY and SVGEGT. This CDR3 region has 15 residues. V lost 7 bases, J lost 2 bases, and 6 bases stayed unmatched. CDR3 region: CASTHAGGPYNEQFF. The CDR3 DNA reads as TGTGCCAGCACCCACGCGGGGGGGCCCTACAATGAGCAGTTCTTC.

This clonotype was detected a few times. This chain uses TRBV5-1 with TRBJ1-2; possible D gene TRBD1, 5 bases. V was pared by 4 bases and J by 1 base, with 8 bases between. The CDR3 totals 13 residues. Germline V CDR1 and CDR2: SGHRS, YFSETQ. The CDR3: CASSGDSNYGYTF. In nucleotides, the CDR3 is TGCGCCAGCAGCGGAGACAGTAACTATGGCTACACCTTC.

This clonotype appeared a few times. J is TRBJ2-5 and V is TRBV3-1; no clear D. The V gene lost 4 bases and the J gene lost 2 bases, with 11 bases spanning the gap. This CDR3 has 14 residues. The germline CDR1 and CDR2 sequences are LGHDT and YNNKEL (reference sequence). The CDR3 DNA reads TGTGCCAGCAGCCTTGAAAGTCCGCAAGAGACCCAGTACTTC. Its translation is CASSLESPQETQYF.

The J gene is TRBJ1-4, the V gene TRBV3-1; D call uncertain. V dropped 0 bases and J dropped 0 bases, with 11 bases sitting between them. This CDR3 is built from 17 residues. Germline CDR1 reads LGHDT; CDR2 reads YNNKEL (reference sequence). CDR3 DNA: TGTGCCAGCAGCCAAGATGTTTGGGCAACAACTAATGAAAAACTGTTTTTT. Protein sequence: CASSQDVWATTNEKLFF.

This clonotype occurred a few times. This rearrangement joins TRBV2 to TRBJ2-3; 11 bases fit TRBD1. CDR3 length: 15 amino acids. Unmatched junction bases numbered 8, after V lost 8 bases and J lost 4 bases. Per germline, CDR1 SNHLY and CDR2 FYNNEI. CDR3 sequence (DNA): TGTGCCAGCCAAATCCGGACAGGGGGCTCAGATACGCAGTATTTT. Protein sequence: CASQIRTGGSDTQYF.